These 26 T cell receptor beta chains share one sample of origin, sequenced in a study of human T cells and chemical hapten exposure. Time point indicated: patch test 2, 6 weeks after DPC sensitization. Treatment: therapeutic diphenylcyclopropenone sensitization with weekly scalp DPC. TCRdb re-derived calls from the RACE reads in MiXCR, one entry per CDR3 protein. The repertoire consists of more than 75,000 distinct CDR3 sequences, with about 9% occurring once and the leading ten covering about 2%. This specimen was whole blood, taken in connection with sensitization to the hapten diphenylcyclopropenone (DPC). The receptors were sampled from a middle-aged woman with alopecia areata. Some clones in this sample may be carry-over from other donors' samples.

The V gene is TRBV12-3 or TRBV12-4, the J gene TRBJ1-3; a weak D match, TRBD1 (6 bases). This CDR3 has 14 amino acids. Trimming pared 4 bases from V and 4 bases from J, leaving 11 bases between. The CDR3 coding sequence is TGTGCCAGCAGTTCCGGACAGCCAGGAAACACCATATATTTT. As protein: CASSSGQPGNTIYF.

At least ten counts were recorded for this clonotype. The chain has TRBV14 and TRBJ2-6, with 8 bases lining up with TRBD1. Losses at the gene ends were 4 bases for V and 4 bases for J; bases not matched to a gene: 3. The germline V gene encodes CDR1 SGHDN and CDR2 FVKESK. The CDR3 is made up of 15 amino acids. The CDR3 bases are TGTGCCAGCAGCCCGACAGGGGTAGGGGCCAACGTCCTGACTTTC. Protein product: CASSPTGVGANVLTF.

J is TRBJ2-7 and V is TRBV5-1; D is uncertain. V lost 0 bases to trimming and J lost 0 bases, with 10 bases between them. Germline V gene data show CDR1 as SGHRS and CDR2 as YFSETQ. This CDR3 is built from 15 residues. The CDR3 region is CASSLARSSSYEQYF. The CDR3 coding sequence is TGCGCCAGCAGCTTGGCTAGGTCGAGCTCCTACGAGCAGTACTTC.

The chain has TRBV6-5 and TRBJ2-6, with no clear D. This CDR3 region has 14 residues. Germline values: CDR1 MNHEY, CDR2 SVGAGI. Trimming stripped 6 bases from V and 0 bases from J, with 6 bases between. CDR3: CASSKSSGANVLTF. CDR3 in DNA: TGTGCCAGCAGCAAGAGCTCTGGGGCCAACGTCCTGACTTTC.

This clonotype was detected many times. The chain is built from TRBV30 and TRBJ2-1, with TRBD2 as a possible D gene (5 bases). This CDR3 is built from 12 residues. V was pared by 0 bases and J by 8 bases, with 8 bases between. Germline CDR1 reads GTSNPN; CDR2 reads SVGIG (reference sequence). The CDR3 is CAWSVPGDEQFF. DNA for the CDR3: TGTGCCTGGAGTGTACCCGGGGATGAGCAGTTCTTC.

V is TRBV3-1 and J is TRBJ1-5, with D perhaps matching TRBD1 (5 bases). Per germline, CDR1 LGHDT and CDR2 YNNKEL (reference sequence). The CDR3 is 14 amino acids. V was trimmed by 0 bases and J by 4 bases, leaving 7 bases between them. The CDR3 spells CASSQEWGNQPQHF. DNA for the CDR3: TGTGCCAGCAGCCAAGAATGGGGGAATCAGCCCCAGCATTTT.

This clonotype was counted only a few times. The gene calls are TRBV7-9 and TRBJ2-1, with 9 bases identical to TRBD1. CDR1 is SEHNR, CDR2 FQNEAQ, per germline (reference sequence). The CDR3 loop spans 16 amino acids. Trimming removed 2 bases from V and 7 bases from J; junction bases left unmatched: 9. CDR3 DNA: TGTGCCAGCAGCTTAATTCGGGACAGGGAGAGAAATGAGCAGTTCTTC. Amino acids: CASSLIRDRERNEQFF.

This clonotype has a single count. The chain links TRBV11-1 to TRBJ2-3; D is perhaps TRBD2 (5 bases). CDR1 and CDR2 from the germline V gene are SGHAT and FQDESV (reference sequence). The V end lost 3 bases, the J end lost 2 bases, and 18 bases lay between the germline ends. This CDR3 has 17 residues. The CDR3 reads CASSFVRGRNPTDTQYF. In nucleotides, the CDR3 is TGTGCCAGCAGCTTCGTCCGAGGGCGGAACCCCACAGATACGCAGTATTTT.

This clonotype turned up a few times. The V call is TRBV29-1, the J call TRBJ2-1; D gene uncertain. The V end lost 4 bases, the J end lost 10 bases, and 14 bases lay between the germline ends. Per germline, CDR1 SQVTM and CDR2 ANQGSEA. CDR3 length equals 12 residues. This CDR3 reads CSVAPLTEEQFF. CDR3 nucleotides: TGCAGCGTTGCCCCCTTAACGGAAGAGCAGTTCTTC.

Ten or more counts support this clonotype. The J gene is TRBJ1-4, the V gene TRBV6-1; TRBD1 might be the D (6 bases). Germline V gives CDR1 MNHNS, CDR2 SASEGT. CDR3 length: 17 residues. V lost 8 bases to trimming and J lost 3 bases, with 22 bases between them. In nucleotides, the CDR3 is TGTGCCAGCTCGCGGGGGGGGCAGCGTGCCCCTAATGAAAAACTGTTTTTT. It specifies CASSRGGQRAPNEKLFF.

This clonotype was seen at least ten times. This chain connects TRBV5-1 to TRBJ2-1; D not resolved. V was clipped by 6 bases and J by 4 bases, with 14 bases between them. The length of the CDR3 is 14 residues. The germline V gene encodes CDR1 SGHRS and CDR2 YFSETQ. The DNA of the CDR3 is TGCGCCAGCACCACACCCCTGTTATACAATGAGCAGTTCTTC. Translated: CASTTPLLYNEQFF.

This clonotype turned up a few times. CDR3 nucleotide sequence: TGCAGTCCTATGGCGGGAGGGCAAGAGACCCAGTACTTC. Translating gives CSPMAGGQETQYF. The genes are TRBV20-1 and TRBJ2-5; TRBD2 matches 9 bases. V shed 8 bases and J 2 bases; nucleotides not matched to a gene: 6. CDR1 is DFQATT and CDR2 is SNEGSKA in the germline V gene (reference sequence). The CDR3 spans 13 residues.

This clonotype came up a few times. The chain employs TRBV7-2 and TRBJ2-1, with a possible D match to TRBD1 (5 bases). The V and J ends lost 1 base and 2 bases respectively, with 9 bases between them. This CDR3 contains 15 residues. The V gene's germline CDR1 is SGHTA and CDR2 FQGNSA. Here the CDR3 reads CASSLGMGPYNEQFF. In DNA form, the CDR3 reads TGTGCCAGCAGCTTAGGGATGGGGCCCTACAATGAGCAGTTCTTC.

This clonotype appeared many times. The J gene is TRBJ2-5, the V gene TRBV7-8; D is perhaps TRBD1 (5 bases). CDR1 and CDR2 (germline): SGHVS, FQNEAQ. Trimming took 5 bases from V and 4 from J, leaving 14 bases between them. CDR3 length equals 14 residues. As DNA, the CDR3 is TGTGCCAGCAGCGAAAGGACAATTCGAGAGACCCAGTACTTC. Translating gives CASSERTIRETQYF.

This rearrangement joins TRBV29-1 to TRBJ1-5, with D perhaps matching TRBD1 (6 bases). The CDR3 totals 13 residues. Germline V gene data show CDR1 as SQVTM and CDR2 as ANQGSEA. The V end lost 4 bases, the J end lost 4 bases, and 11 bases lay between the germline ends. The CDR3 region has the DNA TGCAGCGTTGCAGGGGCTATTAATCAGCCCCAGCATTTT. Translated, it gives CSVAGAINQPQHF.

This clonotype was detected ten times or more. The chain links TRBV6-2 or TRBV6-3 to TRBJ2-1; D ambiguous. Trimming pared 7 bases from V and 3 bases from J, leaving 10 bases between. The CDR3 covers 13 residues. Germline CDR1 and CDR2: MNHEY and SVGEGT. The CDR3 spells CASTSFSYNEQFF. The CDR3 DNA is TGTGCCAGCACCTCGTTCAGCTACAATGAGCAGTTCTTC.

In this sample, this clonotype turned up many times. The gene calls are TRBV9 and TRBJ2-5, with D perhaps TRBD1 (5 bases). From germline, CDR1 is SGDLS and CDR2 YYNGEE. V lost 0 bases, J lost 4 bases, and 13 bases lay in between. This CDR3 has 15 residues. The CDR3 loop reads CASSVAAGHVETQYF. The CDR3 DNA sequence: TGTGCCAGCAGCGTAGCCGCAGGGCATGTAGAGACCCAGTACTTC. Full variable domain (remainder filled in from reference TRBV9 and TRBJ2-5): DSGVTQTPKHLITATGQRVTLRCSPRSGDLSVYWYQQSLDQGLQFLIQYYNGEERAKGNILERFSAQQFPDLHSELNLSSLELGDSALYFCASSVAAGHVETQYFGPGTRLLVL.

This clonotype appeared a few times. The DNA for the CDR3 is TGTGCCAGCAGTTCCCCCGGGACAGGGAGCTCACCCCTCCACTTT. Translating gives CASSSPGTGSSPLHF. This chain links TRBV6-5 with TRBJ1-6; 9 bases are a match to TRBD1. CDR3 length equals 15 residues. CDR1 is MNHEY and CDR2 is SVGAGI in the germline V gene. J gave up 10 bases and V 4 bases, and 8 bases lay outside the gene matches.

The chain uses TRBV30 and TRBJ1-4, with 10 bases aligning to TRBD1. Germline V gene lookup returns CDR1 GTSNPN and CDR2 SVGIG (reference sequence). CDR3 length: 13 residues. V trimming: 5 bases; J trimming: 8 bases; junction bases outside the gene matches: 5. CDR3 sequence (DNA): TGTGCCTGGTCTACGGACAGGGGGGAAAAACTGTTTTTT. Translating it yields CAWSTDRGEKLFF.

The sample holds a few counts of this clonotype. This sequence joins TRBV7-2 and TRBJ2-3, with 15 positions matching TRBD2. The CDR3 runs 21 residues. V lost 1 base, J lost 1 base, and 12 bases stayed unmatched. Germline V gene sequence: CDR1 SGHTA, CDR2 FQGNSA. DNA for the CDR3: TGTGCCAGCAGCTTAGGTTGGAGGGGACTAGCGGGAGGACTGGGCACAGATACGCAGTATTTT. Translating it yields CASSLGWRGLAGGLGTDTQYF.

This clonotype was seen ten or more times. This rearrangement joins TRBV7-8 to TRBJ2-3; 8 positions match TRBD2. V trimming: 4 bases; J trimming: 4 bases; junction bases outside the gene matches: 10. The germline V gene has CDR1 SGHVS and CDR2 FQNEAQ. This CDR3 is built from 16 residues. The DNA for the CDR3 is TGTGCCAGCAGCTCCCAAGCGGGAGTATCCTCAGATACGCAGTATTTT. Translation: CASSSQAGVSSDTQYF.

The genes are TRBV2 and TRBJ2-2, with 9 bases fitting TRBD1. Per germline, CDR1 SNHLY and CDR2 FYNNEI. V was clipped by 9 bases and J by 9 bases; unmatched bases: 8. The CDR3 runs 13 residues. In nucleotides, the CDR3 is TGTGCCAGGGGGACAGGGAGAGGAAGGGAGCTGTTTTTT. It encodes CARGTGRGRELFF.

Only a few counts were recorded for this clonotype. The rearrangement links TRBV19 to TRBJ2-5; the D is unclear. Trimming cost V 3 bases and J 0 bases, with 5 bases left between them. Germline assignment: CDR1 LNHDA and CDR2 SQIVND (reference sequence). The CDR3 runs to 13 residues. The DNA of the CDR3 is TGTGCCAGTAGTATTTGGAACCAAGAGACCCAGTACTTC. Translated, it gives CASSIWNQETQYF.

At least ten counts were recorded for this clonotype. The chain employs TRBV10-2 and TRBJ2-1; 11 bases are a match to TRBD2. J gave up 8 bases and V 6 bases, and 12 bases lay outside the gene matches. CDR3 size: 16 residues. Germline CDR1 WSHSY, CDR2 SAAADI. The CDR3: CASSLTSGSFFYEQFF. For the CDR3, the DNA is TGCGCCAGCAGCCTCACTAGCGGGAGTTTTTTTTATGAGCAGTTCTTC.

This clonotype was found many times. DNA for the CDR3: TGTGCCAGCAGCCAATTGACAGGGGTCGGGGGCAATGAGCAGTTCTTC. Translated: CASSQLTGVGGNEQFF. This sequence joins TRBV7-9 and TRBJ2-1; TRBD1 aligns across 8 bases. The CDR3 is 16 amino acids. Per the germline V gene, CDR1 is SEHNR and CDR2 is FQNEAQ (reference sequence). V lost 5 bases and J lost 6; bases outside the gene matches: 12.

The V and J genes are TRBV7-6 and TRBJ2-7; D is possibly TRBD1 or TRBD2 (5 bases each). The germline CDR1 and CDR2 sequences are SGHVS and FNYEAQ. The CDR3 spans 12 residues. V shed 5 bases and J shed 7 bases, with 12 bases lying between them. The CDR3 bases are TGTGCCAGCAGCGTCGGGACCCGGGAGCAGTACTTC. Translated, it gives CASSVGTREQYF. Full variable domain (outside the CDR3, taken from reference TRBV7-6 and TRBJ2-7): GAGVSQSPRYKVTKRGQDVALRCDPISGHVSLYWYRQALGQGPEFLTYFNYEAQQDKSGLPNDRFSAERPEGSISTLTIQRTEQRDSAMYRCASSVGTREQYFGPGTRLTVT.